This T cell receptor beta chain was sequenced for a study of blood T cell repertoires in COVID-19 (dated by TCRdb to the early 2020s). With regard to the full study: Samples from collaborators originated in the United States, Italy and Spain and spanned both the acute and convalescent phases of COVID-19. The material from the prospective study consisted of cDNA or gDNA derived from T cells, B-cell-depleted T cells, or PBMCs. Deeply sampled blood TCRbeta repertoires from subjects exposed to, actively infected with, or recovered from COVID-19 were included in the dataset. The repertoires were released in a freely available public database meant as a resource for research on the immune response to SARS-CoV-2. The samples were drawn from the first 160 participants of the ongoing ImmuneRACE study and from about 1,200 subjects provided by 6 global collaborators. Sample metadata almost always included a de-identified subject ID, COVID-19 status, age in years and sex. Where available, HLA class I and class II types were taken from metadata supplied by the sample provider and were not determined by assay-based typing.

The collaborating institutions used their own protocols to collect whole blood in K2EDTA tubes. Collaborator samples were shipped for TCRbeta analysis as frozen whole blood, isolated PBMCs, or DNA extracted from either sample type. The V and J ends are trimmed by 2 bases and 4 bases, leaving 8 bases between them. CDR3 length: 13 amino acids, cysteine to phenylalanine. Of the read, only the CDR3 DNA is kept; its 39 bases are in frame from base 1. CDR1 and CDR2, looked up from the germline V gene, are MGHRA and YSYEKL. Findings and caveats that apply to the study as a whole: How much clinical and demographic metadata was included differed by source and by participant, and the metadata was provided uncurated.

As regards this clone: There is no known antigen for this receptor. No much larger clone is present one base from it, and per-base qualities are unavailable.

TCRbeta CDR3 regions were amplified from genomic DNA by means of the immunoSEQ Assay, a bias-controlled multiplex PCR. The original pipeline was this. The number of nucleated cells in each sample was estimated from the amplification of reference gene primers within the assay. Sequence reads were collapsed and filtered to measure the absolute abundance of every unique TCRbeta CDR3 rearrangement. Productive Simpson clonality was computed per sample as the square root of Simpson's diversity index over productive rearrangements. Here the immuneACCESS table is served through TCRdb, limited to in-frame sequences with V and J called. Missing clones are a known gap in these copies; in checked studies unresolved V genes cover under half, and the rest lacks a known reason. That table gives V, J and clone size, and the DNA gave D and trimming. The sample table shows approximately 250,000 clones, and 86% are seen once. The ten largest clones take up around 3.6% of the sample.

The source of this sequence is a man younger than 30 with active or convalescent COVID-19. Specimen: peripheral blood. Recombination joined TRBV4-1 with TRBJ2-5; no D segment can be confidently identified. The DNA sequence is given as TGCGCCAGCAGCCAATATGTCGGAGAGACCCAGTACTTC. The translation is CASSQYVGETQYF.